This T cell receptor (beta chain) was captured in a study of shared clonotypes between healthy human individuals. Methods used by the authors: With immunoSEQ giving junction-only sequences and no quality scores, filtering differed. Using immunoSEQ multiplex PCR, the repertoire was profiled, and TCRdb retains in-frame clones only, with some absent. V and J calls and clone size are given by that table; D and trimming were obtained from the DNA. In the table there are over 1.5 million clones, under 99% of which are singletons. Naive CD45RA+ and memory CD45RA-negative subsets were split from CD4+ cells. This clone was seen a single time. There are 13 residues in the CDR3. The germline V and J ends were trimmed by 4 bases and 6 bases, with 11 bases remaining between them. From germline, CDR1 is SGDLS and CDR2 YYNGEE.

The rearrangement joins TRBV9 to TRBJ1-5; no clear D. Sequenced: naive CD4+ T cells sorted from blood. The subset was: CD45RA+ positively selected. The receptor was derived from a young man in good health. The CDR3 sequence is CASSLEGFQPQHF. The DNA of the CDR3 is TGTGCCAGCAGCCTAGAAGGGTTTCAGCCCCAGCATTTT.